This TCR beta chain was identified during a study of breast tumors, draining lymph nodes, adjacent tissues. A few counts support this clonotype. TCRdb re-derived calls from the multiplex PCR reads in MiXCR, one entry per CDR3 protein. The sample lists fewer than 90,000 distinct CDR3 sequences, roughly 28% seen once, with roughly 8.1% in the top ten. Breast cancer patients provided tissue from their axillary draining lymph nodes. Trimming took off 0 bases at V and 2 bases at J, with 5 bases between the two ends. The CDR3 sequence is 14 residues long. Germline V gene data show CDR1 as ENHRY and CDR2 as SYGVKD.

The rearrangement joins TRBV10-3 to TRBJ1-5; D call uncertain. The receptor's source is a female donor with breast cancer. Some clones in this sample may be carry-over from other donors' samples. The sequenced sample was axillary lymph node tissue. CDR3 coding DNA: TGTGCCATCAGTGAGTCGACGGGCAATCAGCCCCAGCATTTT. Translating it yields CAISESTGNQPQHF.